These T cell receptor beta chains were read from a single sample in a study of cytomegalovirus exposure and HLA in healthy donors. Only in-frame clones appear in the TCRdb table, and some are missing; sequencing was by immunoSEQ multiplex PCR. The sample carries roughly 130,000 clones, around four fifths recorded once. The sequenced sample was PBMCs. Receptors originate from a woman under 40 in good health and CMV-seronegative. Each CDR3 is given with its conserved first and last residue. A D gene is named only where the DNA matches it firmly. Size values are once, few and many counts, or a class for expanded clones, and some rows have none.

d_gene	v_gene	j_gene	abundance	CDR3aa	CDR3nt
-	TRBV7-6	TRBJ2-1	few	CASSLRQGNEQFF	TGTGCCAGCAGCTTACGGCAGGGCAATGAGCAGTTCTTC
-	TRBV11-2	TRBJ1-1	-	CASSRTRDTEAFF	TGTGCCAGCAGCCGTACTAGAGACACTGAAGCTTTCTTT
-	TRBV11-2	TRBJ1-2	-	CASSLDIGKNYGYTF	TGTGCCAGCAGCTTAGATATCGGGAAGAACTATGGCTACACCTTC
TRBD2	TRBV5-1	TRBJ2-7	-	CASSSGTSDEQYF	TGCGCCAGCAGCTCGGGGACTAGTGACGAGCAGTACTTC
TRBD2	TRBV6-5	TRBJ2-1	-	CASSSGDQGYNEQFF	TGTGCCAGCAGTAGCGGGGATCAGGGCTACAATGAGCAGTTCTTC
TRBD1	TRBV7-9	TRBJ2-7	-	CASSSGTGSYEQYF	TGTGCCAGCAGCTCCGGGACAGGGTCATACGAGCAGTACTTC
-	TRBV11-2	TRBJ1-2	-	CASSLTAYYGYTF	TGTGCCAGCAGCTTGACAGCCTACTATGGCTACACCTTC
-	TRBV5-1	TRBJ1-4	-	CASSLWGQGGEKLFF	TGCGCCAGCAGCTTGTGGGGACAAGGTGGCGAAAAACTGTTTTTT
-	TRBV9	TRBJ1-4	-	CASSPRATNEKLFF	TGTGCCAGCAGCCCACGCGCAACTAATGAAAAACTGTTTTTT
-	TRBV5-1	TRBJ1-2	-	CASSPRERGSNYGYTF	TGCGCCAGCAGCCCCCGGGAGCGGGGGTCTAACTATGGCTACACCTTC
TRBD1	TRBV5-1	TRBJ2-7	-	CASSYDLRDRNYEQYF	TGCGCCAGCAGCTATGACCTCCGGGACAGGAACTACGAGCAGTACTTC
TRBD1	TRBV2	TRBJ2-1	-	CASNRGIPYNEQFF	TGTGCCAGCAACAGGGGAATCCCCTACAATGAGCAGTTCTTC
-	TRBV27	TRBJ1-2	-	CASRGFYGYTF	TGTGCCAGCCGGGGATTCTATGGCTACACCTTC
TRBD1	TRBV2	TRBJ1-2	-	CASRRGDSENYGYTF	TGTGCCAGCAGGAGGGGGGACAGCGAAAACTATGGCTACACCTTC
TRBD1	TRBV4-2	TRBJ2-7	-	CASSRGGQSYEQYF	TGTGCCAGCTCCCGAGGGGGCCAGTCCTACGAGCAGTACTTC
-	TRBV27	TRBJ1-1	-	CASRLTRGNTEAFF	TGTGCCAGTAGACTAACCCGCGGGAACACTGAAGCTTTCTTT
TRBD1	TRBV4-2	TRBJ2-1	-	CASSQDWGQSRNEQFF	TGTGCCAGCAGCCAAGACTGGGGACAGAGTCGGAATGAGCAGTTCTTC
TRBD2	TRBV6-1	TRBJ2-5	-	CASRTDPGEGQYF	TGTGCCAGCAGGACGGACCCGGGGGAGGGCCAGTACTTC
-	TRBV6-5	TRBJ1-1	-	CASSYHRAGKTEAFF	TGTGCCAGCAGTTACCACAGGGCCGGAAAAACTGAAGCTTTCTTT
-	TRBV5-4	TRBJ2-7	-	CASSLVGGGVREQYF	TGTGCCAGCAGCTTGGTGGGAGGGGGTGTGCGTGAGCAGTACTTC
-	TRBV6-5	TRBJ2-7	-	CASSYHGNSYEQYF	TGTGCCAGCAGTTACCATGGCAACTCCTACGAGCAGTACTTC
TRBD2	TRBV5-1	TRBJ2-2	-	CASSYGGGKQTGELFF	TGCGCCAGCAGCTATGGCGGGGGGAAACAAACCGGGGAGCTGTTTTTT
-	TRBV2	TRBJ1-1	few	CASGVLTGTEAFF	TGTGCCAGCGGGGTTCTAACAGGGACTGAAGCTTTCTTT
-	TRBV11-2	TRBJ1-2	-	CASARNDYGYTF	TGTGCCAGCGCCAGAAACGACTATGGCTACACCTTC
TRBD2	TRBV19	TRBJ2-7	-	CASSAMGGSGSYEQYF	TGTGCCAGTAGCGCGATGGGAGGGTCCGGCTCCTACGAGCAGTACTTC
-	TRBV5-1	TRBJ2-3	-	CASSSQSGGILDTQYF	TGCGCCAGCAGCTCGCAATCAGGGGGGATTTTGGATACGCAGTATTTT
-	TRBV6-5	TRBJ1-1	once	CASSTPQGSAFF	TGTGCCAGCTCCACCCCTCAGGGATCGGCTTTCTTT
-	TRBV4-1	TRBJ2-2	-	CASSQADVGGYGGELFF	TGCGCCAGCAGCCAGGCCGATGTTGGGGGGTATGGCGGGGAGCTGTTTTTT
-	TRBV5-5	TRBJ1-5	-	CASSLELSKGGQPQHF	TGTGCCAGCAGCTTGGAACTCTCCAAAGGGGGTCAGCCCCAGCATTTT
TRBD1	TRBV9	TRBJ1-2	-	CASSPGTGDYGYTF	TGTGCCAGCAGCCCAGGGACAGGAGACTATGGCTACACCTTC
TRBD2	TRBV4-2	TRBJ2-6	-	CASSLTGTSGGPYSGANVLTF	TGTGCCAGCAGCCTTACCGGGACTAGCGGGGGGCCGTACTCTGGGGCCAACGTCCTGACTTTC
-	TRBV5-1	TRBJ2-3	-	CASSLRQGTDTQYF	TGCGCCAGCAGCTTACGTCAGGGGACAGATACGCAGTATTTT
TRBD1	TRBV18	TRBJ1-2	-	CASSQGTGAPNYGYTF	TGTGCCAGCTCACAAGGGACAGGGGCACCCAACTATGGCTACACCTTC
-	TRBV27	TRBJ2-1	-	CASSLRSGSQFF	TGTGCCAGCAGTTTACGTTCCGGGAGTCAGTTCTTC
-	TRBV11-3	TRBJ2-1	-	CASSVWSNEQFF	TGTGCCAGCAGCGTATGGAGCAATGAGCAGTTCTTC
TRBD1	TRBV7-2	TRBJ2-7	once	CASSLGGTGHTYEQYF	TGTGCCAGCAGCTTAGGTGGGACAGGGCATACCTACGAGCAGTACTTC
TRBD1	TRBV7-2	TRBJ1-3	-	CASSPGTGSGNTIYF	TGTGCCAGCAGCCCCGGGACAGGCTCTGGAAACACCATATATTTT
TRBD2	TRBV18	TRBJ2-5	-	CASSPPRGDRTQYF	TGTGCCAGCTCACCACCGCGGGGGGATAGGACCCAGTACTTC
TRBD1	TRBV2	TRBJ2-3	-	CASSTEGATLTDTQYF	TGTGCCAGCAGTACCGAGGGGGCGACTTTAACAGATACGCAGTATTTT
TRBD2	TRBV7-6	TRBJ2-1	-	CASSLEGLAGDLSYNEQFF	TGTGCCAGCAGCTTAGAGGGACTAGCGGGGGACCTCTCCTACAATGAGCAGTTCTTC
-	TRBV30	TRBJ1-1	few	CAWSLDRNTEAFF	TGTGCCTGGAGCTTAGACAGGAACACTGAAGCTTTCTTT
-	TRBV5-1	TRBJ1-1	-	CASTPVANTEAFF	TGCGCCAGCACCCCGGTTGCGAACACTGAAGCTTTCTTT
-	TRBV11-2	TRBJ1-2	-	CASSLAGKRYYGYTF	TGTGCCAGCAGCTTGGCAGGGAAACGGTACTATGGCTACACCTTC
-	TRBV6-5	TRBJ1-2	-	CASSYSQTATGYGYTF	TGTGCCAGCAGTTACTCCCAGACAGCGACGGGCTATGGCTACACCTTC
TRBD1	TRBV5-6	TRBJ2-1	-	CASSPWTGGHNEQFF	TGTGCCAGCAGCCCGTGGACAGGGGGGCACAATGAGCAGTTCTTC